This record covers a single T cell receptor beta chain. No antigen is known for it. This entry is derived from a study of CD8+CD57+ T cells in acquired aplastic anemia. Across the study: Recorded DNA amounts for sorted CD4+ and CD8+ cells had an average of approximately 3 ug.

It was genomic DNA that served as the template for profiling TCR beta VDJ and CDR3. Via MiXCR, TCRdb re-called the reads, giving one row per CDR3 protein. Among roughly 500,000 distinct CDR3 sequences, roughly 34% were seen once, and the ten largest hold approximately 0.82%. Whoever was chosen for sequencing had shown CD8+CD57+ cell expansion by flow cytometry. The patients, all of them, had severe acquired aplastic anemia. Study outcomes and limitations: Patients and controls had in common approximately 29 CD8+ CDR3 sequences.

V was clipped by 4 bases and J by 7 bases, with 7 bases between them. The CDR3 spans 11 residues. CDR1 is MGHDK and CDR2 is SYGVNS in the germline V gene. V usage is TRBV25-1 and J usage is TRBJ1-1, with D uncertain. The sequence derives from a human donor with aplastic anemia. Sequences were obtained from sorted CD4+, CD8+, or CD8+CD57+ T cells (not recorded which) from PBMCs. CDR3: CASSGKVEAFF. The CDR3 bases are TGTGCCAGCAGTGGCAAGGTTGAAGCTTTCTTT.